This TCR beta chain was obtained from a study of GPR56 and killer-like receptors on CD4 memory cells (dated by TCRdb to about 2019). About the full investigation: According to the study's proposal, human CD4+ memory T-cell differentiation and cytokine production potential are marked by the progressive acquisition of KLRB1, KLRG1, GPR56 and then KLRF1. The study described its healthy blood donors as age-matched to the liver disease patients, who had a median age of about 70 years.

Paper-wide results and their limitations: Overlap of TCR repertoires was observed especially between the late populations 4 and 5, and partly population 3. Rather than full repertoires, the diversity and similarity analyses used only the 100 most expanded clones in each population. Clones dominating late populations 4 and 5 were also found in early populations 1 and 2, and this finding was taken by the authors as evidence for linear differentiation. Clonal frequency started low in the marker-negative population and rose progressively along the proposed pathway, while TCRbeta diversity decreased accordingly.

These reads were obtained on an Illumina HiSeq 2500. Sequencing libraries were built by amplifying the recombined TCRbeta locus with a previously published PCR protocol. In the original analysis: Any read whose average quality score fell below 30 was discarded, and IMSEQ was used to process the reads that remained. Vbeta gene, Jbeta gene and CDR3 amino acid sequence were used to define clonotypes. The Morisita-Horn index, computed on the top 100 expanded clones, was used to measure repertoire overlap between populations. Clonal diversity was assessed with Rényi diversity profiles calculated on the top 100 expanded clones. TCRdb reprocessed the reads and lists each CDR3 protein sequence as a single entry, with no DNA. TCRdb, not the original authors, processed these V and J calls. This sample's table carries approximately 3,300 distinct CDR3 sequences. In total, the top ten clones hold 5.3% of the sample.

For this clonotype: What this receptor recognizes is not known.

Prior to TCRbeta sequencing, five KLR/GPR56-defined CD4+ populations were enriched by fluorescence-activated cell sorting. To test whether memory differentiation follows a linear pathway, the researchers sequenced TCRbeta repertoires from five CD4+ T-cell subsets, each defined by expression of KLRB1, KLRG1, GPR56 and KLRF1. TCR-sequenced cells came from peripheral blood of healthy control individuals, reported as five donors in the TCRbeta analysis figure. Heparinized peripheral blood was collected and all samples were processed within one hour of retrieval. To isolate peripheral blood mononuclear cells, blood was diluted 1:2 in PBS and put through Biocoll density gradient centrifugation at room temperature. Before flow sorting, CD4+ T cells were magnetically enriched from freshly isolated PBMCs using anti-CD4 MicroBeads. A BD FACSAria II was used to sort CD4+ T cells enriched from PBMCs of healthy donors according to marker expression. Surface staining used anti-KLRB1 clone 191B8, anti-KLRF1 clone 4A4.D10 and anti-KLRG1 clone REA261 antibodies from Miltenyi Biotec.

Spanning cysteine to phenylalanine, the CDR3 consists of 21 amino acids. Only the protein is on record. CDR1 and CDR2 were assigned from the germline V gene as MNHNS and SASEGT. Recombination joined TRBV6-1 with TRBJ2-1; TCRdb picks TRBD2, but there is no DNA to check that call. The sequenced sample was memory CD4+ T cells from blood. This TCR was recovered from a human donor in good health. CDR3 loop: CASSPPGQLGTSGGRYNEQFF.